A single sample is the source of the 9 T cell receptor beta chains below, sequenced in a study of CD8 T cells in Susac syndrome (dated by TCRdb to about 2019). The library was generated by the immunoSEQ multiplex PCR assay. RNA was extracted using the RNeasy kit, and roughly 0.45 to 1 microgram was reverse transcribed with random hexamers. TCRdb reprocessed the public reads (quality trimming at Q25 with fastp, clone calling with MiXCR) and kept in-frame beta chains. Each record represents a unique CDR3 protein, reported with the most common genes and DNA among its rows. The sample includes around 80,000 distinct CDR3 sequences, with 85% to 95% observed a single time. 0.35% to 0.5% of the sample comes from the top ten. Sequenced: CD8+ T cells from PBMCs. The receptors shown here come from a human donor with Susac syndrome.

The CDR3 loop is CASSRQGALGYGYTF. The CDR3 DNA reads as TGCGCCAGCAGCCGCCAGGGGGCGCTCGGCTATGGCTACACCTTC. This sequence joins TRBV5-1 and TRBJ1-2; 8 bases align to TRBD1. CDR1 and CDR2 (germline): SGHRS, YFSETQ. V lost 4 bases to trimming and J lost 4 bases; unmatched junction nucleotides: 9. CDR3 length: 15 amino acids.

This clonotype was seen a single time. This chain links TRBV6-1 with TRBJ1-1, with unresolved D. V was clipped by 7 bases and J by 0 bases, with 12 bases between them. Germline CDR1 MNHNS, CDR2 SASEGT. The CDR3 contains 14 residues. CDR3 protein: CASKAGLLNTEAFF. The CDR3 DNA is TGTGCCAGCAAAGCAGGCCTCTTGAACACTGAAGCTTTCTTT.

This clonotype was seen only once. V usage is TRBV4-3 and J usage is TRBJ2-7, with D uncertain. Germline assignment: CDR1 LGHNA and CDR2 YSLEER. This CDR3 comprises 15 residues. V lost 1 base and J 6 bases, leaving 16 bases between the germline ends. CDR3 loop: CASSQGSPFSGEQYF. The CDR3 DNA reads as TGCGCCAGCAGCCAAGGGTCGCCGTTCTCCGGCGAGCAGTACTTC.

This chain links TRBV12-3 or TRBV12-4 with TRBJ1-5, with TRBD1 matching 9 bases. V lost 5 bases to trimming and J lost 5 bases; unmatched junction nucleotides: 7. The CDR3 is made up of 15 amino acids. CDR3 nucleotide sequence: TGTGCCAGCAGTCCCAGGGACAGGGTGGATCAGCCCCAGCATTTT. It encodes CASSPRDRVDQPQHF.

The J gene is TRBJ2-6, the V gene TRBV5-1, with D possibly being TRBD2 (5 bases). Germline assignment: CDR1 SGHRS and CDR2 YFSETQ. The CDR3 is made up of 15 amino acids. Deletions cut 4 bases from V and 2 bases from J, with 10 bases between. The CDR3 sequence: CASSLYGAGANVLTF. The CDR3 coding sequence is TGCGCCAGCAGCCTCTACGGGGCTGGGGCCAACGTCCTGACTTTC.

The chain links TRBV25-1 to TRBJ2-7; D gene ambiguous. The CDR3 consists of 13 residues. Germline CDR1 and CDR2: MGHDK and SYGVNS. Trimming pared 0 bases from V and 3 bases from J, leaving 6 bases between. The CDR3 sequence is CASSEYGRYEQYF. CDR3 nucleotide sequence: TGTGCCAGCAGTGAATATGGGCGCTACGAGCAGTACTTC.

CDR3 DNA: TGTGCCAGCAGCTTGTTGGGGCAAGATACGCAGTATTTT. Translation: CASSLLGQDTQYF. V gene TRBV5-5 combines with J gene TRBJ2-3; tentative D call: TRBD1 (5 bases). V dropped 1 base and J dropped 5 bases, with 8 bases sitting between them. The CDR3 has 13 residues. Germline V gene sequence: CDR1 SGHKS, CDR2 YYEKEE (reference sequence).

CDR3 amino acids: CASSLVGGWETQYF. The CDR3 DNA is TGTGCCAGCAGCTTAGTTGGGGGGTGGGAGACCCAGTACTTC. V and J are TRBV7-2 and TRBJ2-5, with D tentatively TRBD2 (6 bases). This CDR3 contains 14 residues. Between the trimmed V and J ends, which lost 1 base and 5 bases, there was a span of 11 bases. Germline lookup yields CDR1 SGHTA and CDR2 FQGNSA.

The chain carries TRBV20-1 and TRBJ2-3, with 8 bases that match TRBD1. The CDR3 runs to 13 residues. Germline CDR1 and CDR2: DFQATT and SNEGSKA (reference sequence). The junction had 4 bases not matched to a gene; V was cut back by 5 bases and J by 3 bases. Here the CDR3 DNA reads TGCAGTGCTGGGCAGGGGGCGACAGATACGCAGTATTTT. Translating gives CSAGQGATDTQYF.